This T cell receptor beta chain emerged from a study of T cell repertoires in cytomegalovirus infection (dated by TCRdb to 2018 to 2020). With respect to the entire study: The HLA type of each donor mattered for the analysis, because public TCR beta signatures pointed to carriage of CMV infection along with the matching HLA type. Study-wide findings and limitations: In the ex vivo response, HLA-C-restricted CMV-specific TCR beta clonotypes were dominant, and in two of eight donors the single most frequent clonotype came from this HLA-C-restricted group. In both this cohort and an independent cohort of some 380 donors, the cumulative frequency of public TCR beta family members distinguished carriers of CMV infection plus the relevant HLA type.

This clonotype was recorded at least ten times. Its antigen is currently not known. No per-base quality is available; no much larger clone lies one base away. The sample was run on an Illumina HiSeq 1500. TCRdb trimmed the raw reads at Q25, called clones with MiXCR and kept productive beta chains. Merged by CDR3 protein, the rows form single entries marked with the most common genes and DNA. The sample table records hundreds of thousands of distinct CDR3 sequences; approximately 25% of these occur just once. The ten largest clones add up to less than 10% of the sample. The CDR3 goes from the cysteine to the phenylalanine over 13 residues. CDR3 DNA only is kept here, 39 bases in frame from base 1. V was cut back by 1 base and J by 7 bases, leaving a gap of 8 bases between them. CDR1 MGHRA and CDR2 YSYEKL were looked up in the germline V gene.

The sample consisted of CD8+ T cells from PBMCs. The chain joins TRBV4-1 to TRBJ1-5; the D segment could be TRBD1, given 6 matching bases. The TCR originated in a human donor in good health (CMV status not recorded). Some clones in this sample may be carry-over from other donors' samples. In nucleotides, the sequence is TGCGCCAGCAGCCAAGGACAGGTCCAGCCCCAGCATTTT. This translates into CASSQGQVQPQHF.